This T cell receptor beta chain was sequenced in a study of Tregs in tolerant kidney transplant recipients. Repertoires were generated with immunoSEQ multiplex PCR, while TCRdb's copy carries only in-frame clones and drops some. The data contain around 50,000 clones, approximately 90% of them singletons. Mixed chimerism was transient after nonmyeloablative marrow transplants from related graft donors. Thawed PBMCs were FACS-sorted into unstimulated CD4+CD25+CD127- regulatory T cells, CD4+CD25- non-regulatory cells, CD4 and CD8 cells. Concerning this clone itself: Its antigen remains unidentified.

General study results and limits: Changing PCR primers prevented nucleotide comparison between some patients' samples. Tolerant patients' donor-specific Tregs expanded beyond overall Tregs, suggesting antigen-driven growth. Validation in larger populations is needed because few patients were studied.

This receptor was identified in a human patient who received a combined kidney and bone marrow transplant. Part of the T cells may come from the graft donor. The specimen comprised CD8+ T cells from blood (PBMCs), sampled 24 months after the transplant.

CDR3 region: CASSASPGTSYEQYF. DNA for the CDR3: TGTGCCAGCAGCGCCTCCCCCGGGACTAGCTACGAGCAGTACTTC. This chain uses TRBV2 with TRBJ2-7, with TRBD2 matching over 8 bases. This CDR3 is built from 15 residues. The germline V gene has CDR1 SNHLY and CDR2 FYNNEI. Unmatched junction bases numbered 10, after V lost 6 bases and J lost 3 bases.